This T cell receptor (beta chain) was found in a study of T cell repertoires in cytomegalovirus infection. Background on the study: Newly reported HLA-C-restricted and thoroughly characterized HLA-B-restricted CMV epitopes were employed. TCR beta signatures that were public indicated CMV infection and matching HLA type.

This clonotype was detected ten times or more. Its antigen is unidentified. Findings of the study overall: Dominating the ex vivo response were TCR beta clonotypes that were CMV-specific and HLA-C-restricted. The cumulative frequency of public TCR beta families identified carriers of CMV plus the relevant HLA.

TCRdb re-called the reads with MiXCR, one entry per CDR3 protein. Of 200,000 or so distinct CDR3 sequences in the sample, roughly two fifths were seen once. This CDR3 has 15 residues. CDR1 is SEHNR and CDR2 is FQNEAQ in the germline V gene (reference sequence). V gave up 4 bases and J gave up 3 bases, with 16 bases separating them. This receptor was obtained from a human donor in good health (CMV status not recorded). Some clones in this sample may be carry-over from other donors' samples. The gene calls are TRBV7-9 and TRBJ2-7; TRBD1 or TRBD2 may be the D gene (5 bases each). The sample here was CD8+ T cells from cultured PBMCs, taken from culture after CMV antigen stimulation. The CDR3 DNA is TGTGCCAGCAGCTCGAAGACCGGGACGTACTACGAGCAGTACTTC. Protein: CASSSKTGTYYEQYF.